The T cell receptor beta chain described here comes from a study of human T cells and chemical hapten exposure. Study overall: Recorded diagnoses among the mostly female patients were alopecia areata, totalis or universalis. Slight volume differences across pooled libraries mainly accounted for varying per-sample TCR yields.

One entry per CDR3 protein results from TCRdb running MiXCR on the RACE reads. The data hold about 40,000 distinct CDR3 sequences, with approximately 10% observed a single time. Time point reported: pre-sensitization, week 0. As to treatment: therapeutic diphenylcyclopropenone sensitization with weekly scalp DPC. The CDR3 contains 16 residues. The germline V gene has CDR1 SGHRS and CDR2 YFSETQ. The V gene lost 3 bases and the J gene lost 0 bases, with 15 bases spanning the gap. This TCR derives from a man aged 25 to 45 with alopecia areata. Some clones in this sample may be carry-over from other donors' samples. The rearrangement links TRBV5-1 to TRBJ1-1; weak D call: TRBD1 (5 bases). The source was whole blood, collected in connection with sensitization to the hapten diphenylcyclopropenone (DPC). In DNA form, the CDR3 reads TGCGCCAGCAGCTCCCTGGCCAGGGTCTTGAACACTGAAGCTTTCTTT. This gives the protein CASSSLARVLNTEAFF.